These 27 T cell receptor beta chains originate from one sample sequenced in a study of T-cell memory formation after mild COVID-19. TCRdb passed the 5' RACE reads through MiXCR, listing each CDR3 protein once. The profile covers approximately 210,000 distinct CDR3 sequences, with around 26% appearing a single time and approximately 10% taken by the ten largest. Sequencing used PBMCs or a T cell subset sorted from them (not recorded which). These receptors all come from an adult woman who had mild COVID-19 (a few samples of this study predate the infection). Cell type and time point are not known.

A few counts support this clonotype. The gene calls are TRBV7-3 and TRBJ1-1; TRBD1 is a possible D gene (6 bases). Germline V gene data show CDR1 as SGHTA and CDR2 as FQGTGA. The CDR3 consists of 14 residues. The V end was cut by 5 bases, the J end by 5 bases, with 15 bases between. The CDR3 DNA sequence: TGTGCCAGCAGCAAACAGGGATCGAGGACTGAAGCTTTCTTT. It yields the protein CASSKQGSRTEAFF.

This clonotype was picked up a small number of times. The genes are TRBV9 and TRBJ2-5; maybe TRBD2 (7 bases). The germline CDR1 and CDR2 sequences are SGDLS and YYNGEE. The CDR3 sequence is 16 residues long. V was pared by 0 bases and J by 5 bases, with 17 bases between. The CDR3: CASSVGPRGGEETQYF. CDR3 DNA sequence: TGTGCCAGCAGCGTAGGGCCACGCGGGGGCGAGGAGACCCAGTACTTC.

This chain joins TRBV5-1 and TRBJ1-2; 11 nucleotides match TRBD1. V gave up 4 bases and J gave up 8 bases; unmatched junction bases: 7. Germline V gene lookup returns CDR1 SGHRS and CDR2 YFSETQ. This CDR3 region has 14 residues. CDR3 sequence (DNA): TGCGCCAGCAGCATTGGACAGGGGGCGCAAGGCTACACCTTC. It is translated as CASSIGQGAQGYTF. Filled out from reference TRBV5-1 and TRBJ1-2, the complete variable domain reads KAGVTQTPRYLIKTRGQQVTLSCSPISGHRSVSWYQQTPGQGLQFLFEYFSETQRNKGNFPGRFSGRQFSNSRSEMNVSTLELGDSALYLCASSIGQGAQGYTFGSGTRLTVV.

The chain carries TRBV6-2 or TRBV6-3 and TRBJ2-1, with D tentatively TRBD1 or TRBD2 (5 bases each). This CDR3 is 15 amino acids long. V was shortened by 5 bases and J by 4 bases, with 15 bases between the two germline ends. Germline V gene lookup returns CDR1 MNHEY and CDR2 SVGEGT. The CDR3, as DNA: TGTGCCAGCAGTCTTCAGGGAGAAGGGTACAATGAGCAGTTCTTC. This gives the protein CASSLQGEGYNEQFF.

CDR3 DNA sequence: TGCAGTGCTAGAGGGTTAGGGGCCAAGGGGCCCGCTAACTATGGCTACACCTTC. It specifies CSARGLGAKGPANYGYTF. The chain uses TRBV20-1 and TRBJ1-2, with a tentative D call TRBD1 (5 bases). From germline, CDR1 is DFQATT and CDR2 SNEGSKA (reference sequence). The V and J ends lost 1 base and 0 bases respectively, with 21 bases between them. This CDR3 spans 18 amino acids.

This sequence joins TRBV19 and TRBJ2-7; D may match TRBD1 or TRBD2 (5 bases each). V shed 5 bases and J shed 5 bases, with 13 bases lying between them. In germline, CDR1 is LNHDA, CDR2 SQIVND (reference sequence). The CDR3 runs 13 residues. CDR3: CASSSLGENEQYF. Here the CDR3 DNA reads TGTGCCAGTAGTTCCTTAGGGGAGAACGAGCAGTACTTC.

This chain connects TRBV5-1 to TRBJ2-7; 9 bases align to TRBD2. The J segment lost 1 base and the V segment lost 0 bases, leaving 5 bases of the junction unmatched. This CDR3 spans 16 amino acids. The germline V gene encodes CDR1 SGHRS and CDR2 YFSETQ. CDR3 nucleotide sequence: TGCGCCAGCAGCTTGGCTCGCGCGGGAGGGTCCTACGAGCAGTACTTC. It yields the protein CASSLARAGGSYEQYF.

V usage is TRBV4-3 and J usage is TRBJ2-1, with no clear D. The CDR3 spans 14 residues. The V end lost 0 bases, the J end lost 2 bases, and 5 bases lay between the germline ends. Germline CDR1 and CDR2: LGHNA and YSLEER. The CDR3 loop is CASSQDGPYNEQFF. The CDR3 nucleotides are TGCGCCAGCAGCCAAGATGGGCCCTACAATGAGCAGTTCTTC.

This clonotype occurred a few times. The chain has TRBV7-9 and TRBJ1-2; 9 bases fit TRBD1. This CDR3 has 15 residues. Per germline, CDR1 SEHNR and CDR2 FQNEAQ (reference sequence). V dropped 1 base and J dropped 6; count of bases not matched to a gene: 6. Here the CDR3 DNA reads TGTGCCAGCAGCTTAGGAACGACAGGGGGAGATGGCTACACCTTC. As protein: CASSLGTTGGDGYTF.

This clonotype was seen a few times. The V call is TRBV6-6, the J call TRBJ1-5, with no clear D. The CDR3 spans 14 residues. Between the trimmed V and J ends, which lost 2 bases and 0 bases, there was a span of 5 bases. Germline values: CDR1 MNHNY, CDR2 SVGAGI (reference sequence). CDR3 region: CASSYGDSNQPQHF. DNA for the CDR3: TGTGCCAGCAGTTACGGGGATAGCAATCAGCCCCAGCATTTT.

J is TRBJ2-1 and V is TRBV6-2 or TRBV6-3; 10 bases agree with TRBD2. CDR3 size: 15 residues. The V and J ends lost 7 bases and 13 bases, in that order; junction bases with no gene match: 16. Germline-derived CDR1 and CDR2 are MNHEY and SVGEGT. The CDR3 here is CASTRVGASGSLQFF. The CDR3, as DNA: TGTGCCAGCACTAGGGTGGGGGCTAGCGGGAGTCTCCAGTTCTTC.

The chain links TRBV6-6 to TRBJ1-6; D may be TRBD1 (6 bases). There are 13 residues in the CDR3. Germline V gene lookup returns CDR1 MNHNY and CDR2 SVGAGI (reference sequence). Trimming stripped 5 bases from V and 7 bases from J, with 9 bases between. The CDR3 DNA reads TGTGCCAGCAGTCAGGGGTCGAATTCACCCCTCCACTTT. Translation gives CASSQGSNSPLHF.

This sequence joins TRBV2 and TRBJ2-1, with D perhaps TRBD2 (7 bases). The CDR3 has 13 amino acids. V lost 7 bases to trimming and J lost 7 bases, with 14 bases between them. Looked up from germline, CDR1 is SNHLY and CDR2 is FYNNEI. Written as DNA, the CDR3 is TGTGCCAGCACCCGGGGGGCCTGGAATGAGCAGTTCTTC. Its protein product is CASTRGAWNEQFF. The full variable domain, with the rest looked up from reference TRBV2 and TRBJ2-1, is EPEVTQTPSHQVTQMGQEVILRCVPISNHLYFYWYRQILGQKVEFLVSFYNNEISEKSEIFDDQFSVERPDGSNFTLKIRSTKLEDSAMYFCASTRGAWNEQFFGPGTRLTVL.

This chain connects TRBV9 to TRBJ1-1; D unresolved. Trimming removed 0 bases at V and 6 bases at J, with 9 bases between. From germline, CDR1 is SGDLS and CDR2 YYNGEE. The CDR3 consists of 13 residues. CDR3 residues: CASSVGRAAEAFF. The CDR3 nucleotides read TGTGCCAGCAGCGTAGGGAGGGCAGCTGAAGCTTTCTTT.

The rearrangement links TRBV7-6 to TRBJ1-3, with 8 nucleotides matching TRBD1. The ends lost 5 bases at V and 0 bases at J; junction bases unmatched: 9. Germline values: CDR1 SGHVS, CDR2 FNYEAQ. This CDR3 has 17 amino acids. The CDR3 loop is CASSRRRGTGSGNTIYF. In DNA, the CDR3 is TGTGCCAGCAGCCGCCGACGAGGGACAGGCTCTGGAAACACCATATATTTT.

This clonotype was counted a few times. The chain employs TRBV4-1 and TRBJ1-1, with a tentative D call TRBD1 (5 bases). Germline values: CDR1 MGHRA, CDR2 YSYEKL. The CDR3 extends over 13 amino acids. Deletions cut 5 bases from V and 8 bases from J, with 15 bases between. DNA for the CDR3: TGCGCCAGCAGCAGGGGTATGGGGGGAGAAGCTTTCTTT. As protein: CASSRGMGGEAFF.

This chain joins TRBV18 and TRBJ2-3; unclear D gene. Trimming took 3 bases from V and 4 from J, leaving 11 bases between them. The CDR3 runs to 14 residues. Germline V gene sequence: CDR1 KGHSH, CDR2 LQKENI. The CDR3 spells CASSPTNMADTQYF. CDR3 coding DNA: TGTGCCAGCTCACCGACCAACATGGCAGATACGCAGTATTTT.

The chain is built from TRBV5-1 and TRBJ1-2, with 7 bases identical to TRBD1. The CDR3 sequence is 12 residues long. V shed 3 bases, J shed 6 bases, and the junction held 2 bases outside the gene matches. Looked up from germline, CDR1 is SGHRS and CDR2 is YFSETQ. As DNA, the CDR3 is TGCGCCAGCAGCTCAGACAGGGATGGCTACACCTTC. Translated: CASSSDRDGYTF.

This chain links TRBV11-2 with TRBJ2-7, with 7 bases that match TRBD1. J gave up 2 bases and V 1 base, and 5 bases lay outside the gene matches. Germline V lookup: CDR1 SGHAT, CDR2 FQNNGV. CDR3 size: 15 residues. CDR3 sequence reads: CASSLVRDSTYEQYF. CDR3 bases: TGTGCCAGCAGCTTAGTCCGGGACAGCACCTACGAGCAGTACTTC.

V and J are TRBV4-1 and TRBJ2-7; D is uncertain. The CDR3 loop spans 12 amino acids. Germline V gene sequence: CDR1 MGHRA, CDR2 YSYEKL. The V and J ends lost 0 bases and 5 bases respectively, with 5 bases between them. The CDR3 reads CASSQDLHEQYF. The CDR3 nucleotides are TGCGCCAGCAGCCAAGATCTCCACGAGCAGTACTTC.

This clonotype came up a few times. This rearrangement joins TRBV29-1 to TRBJ2-7; D might be TRBD1 or TRBD2, each matching 6 bases. The length of the CDR3 is 13 residues. Germline V lookup: CDR1 SQVTM, CDR2 ANQGSEA. Trimming cost V 5 bases and J 0 bases, with 11 bases left between them. This CDR3 is CSVWRGASYEQYF. The CDR3 bases are TGCAGCGTTTGGAGGGGGGCCTCCTACGAGCAGTACTTC.

The rearrangement joins TRBV7-2 to TRBJ1-4; TRBD1 might be the D (5 bases). The CDR3 loop spans 14 amino acids. The germline V gene has CDR1 SGHTA and CDR2 FQGNSA. Trimming removed 5 bases from V and 6 bases from J, with 13 bases in between. This CDR3 reads CASSPARGHEKLFF. The CDR3 DNA reads TGTGCCAGCAGCCCCGCAAGGGGACATGAAAAACTGTTTTTT.

The genes are TRBV25-1 and TRBJ2-1; 9 nucleotides match TRBD2. CDR1 is MGHDK, CDR2 SYGVNS, per germline. The J segment lost 6 bases and the V segment lost 4 bases, leaving 4 bases of the junction unmatched. The CDR3 runs 14 residues. CDR3 sequence: CASSGASGANEQFF. The CDR3 DNA is TGTGCCAGCAGTGGGGCTAGCGGGGCCAATGAGCAGTTCTTC.

V and J are TRBV10-3 and TRBJ2-7; D possibly matches TRBD1 or TRBD2 (5 bases each). Per the germline V gene, CDR1 is ENHRY and CDR2 is SYGVKD. V dropped 3 bases and J dropped 1 base, with 13 bases sitting between them. This CDR3 is 15 amino acids long. The DNA of the CDR3 is TGTGCCATCAGTGACCGCATGAGGGGATCCTACGAGCAGTACTTC. Translation gives CAISDRMRGSYEQYF.

This clonotype was observed a few times. V usage is TRBV6-2 or TRBV6-3 and J usage is TRBJ2-4; the match to TRBD1 covers 8 bases. Losses at the gene ends were 4 bases for V and 3 bases for J; bases not matched to a gene: 2. CDR3 length: 14 residues. The germline gives CDR1 MNHEY, CDR2 SVGEGT. Written as DNA, the CDR3 is TGTGCCAGCAGTTCAACAGGGGGCAAAAACATTCAGTACTTC. Translation gives CASSSTGGKNIQYF.

This rearrangement joins TRBV7-9 to TRBJ1-2; D remains unclear. In germline, CDR1 is SEHNR, CDR2 FQNEAQ (reference sequence). The V and J ends lost 1 base and 3 bases respectively, with 9 bases between them. The CDR3 covers 14 residues. This CDR3 is CASSLGVSYYGYTF. The CDR3 DNA is TGTGCCAGCAGCTTAGGGGTTTCCTACTATGGCTACACCTTC.

This clonotype was seen more than once but under ten times. The V call is TRBV15, the J call TRBJ2-2, with D perhaps TRBD1 (5 bases). Germline V lookup: CDR1 LNHNV, CDR2 YYDKDF (reference sequence). CDR3 length equals 16 residues. Trimming left V 1 base short and J 6 bases short, with 15 bases between. The CDR3 spells CATSRVSGSQSGELFF. The CDR3 DNA is TGTGCCACCAGCAGAGTCTCAGGGTCGCAGTCCGGGGAGCTGTTTTTT. Together with reference TRBV15 and TRBJ2-2, the CDR3 gives the full variable domain: DAMVIQNPRYQVTQFGKPVTLSCSQTLNHNVMYWYQQKSSQAPKLLFHYYDKDFNNEADTPDNFQSRRPNTSFCFLDIRSPGLGDTAMYLCATSRVSGSQSGELFFGEGSRLTVL.